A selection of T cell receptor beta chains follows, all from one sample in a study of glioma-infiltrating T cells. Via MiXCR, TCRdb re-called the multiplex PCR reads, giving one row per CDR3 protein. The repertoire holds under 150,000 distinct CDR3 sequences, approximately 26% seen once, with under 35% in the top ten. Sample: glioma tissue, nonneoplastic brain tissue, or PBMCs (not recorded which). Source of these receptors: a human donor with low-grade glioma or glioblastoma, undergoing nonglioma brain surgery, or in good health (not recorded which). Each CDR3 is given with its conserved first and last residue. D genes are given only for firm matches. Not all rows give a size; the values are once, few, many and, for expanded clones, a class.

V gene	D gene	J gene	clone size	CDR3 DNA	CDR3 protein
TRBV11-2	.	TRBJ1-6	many	TGTGCCAGCAACGAAGACAGACCCTATTCACCCCTCCACTTT	CASNEDRPYSPLHF
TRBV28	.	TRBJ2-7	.	TGTGCCAGCAGTTTAGTATCTACCGCCTACGAGCAGTACTTC	CASSLVSTAYEQYF
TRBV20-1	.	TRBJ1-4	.	TGCAGTGCTAGAGATTCTTGGTGGGGGGCAACTAATGAAAAACTGTTTTTT	CSARDSWWGATNEKLFF
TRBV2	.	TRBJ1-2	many	TGTGCCAGCGCCCCAGGGGACTATGGCTACACCTTC	CASAPGDYGYTF
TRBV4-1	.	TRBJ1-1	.	TGCGCCAGCAGTTATTTGGGGGGAATGGGCACTGAAGCTTTCTTT	CASSYLGGMGTEAFF
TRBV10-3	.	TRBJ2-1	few	TGTGCCATCAGGGAGGGGGAATCCTACAATGAGCAGTTCTTC	CAIREGESYNEQFF
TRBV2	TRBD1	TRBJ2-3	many	TGTGCCAGCAGGCCACAGGGGCTTGGCACAGATACGCAGTATTTT	CASRPQGLGTDTQYF
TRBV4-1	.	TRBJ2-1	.	TGCGCCAGCAGCCAAGGAACCTGGCGTGAGCAGTTCTTC	CASSQGTWREQFF
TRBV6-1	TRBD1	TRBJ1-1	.	TGTGCCAGCAGTCCAGACGACAGGGCGCCGGGAGCTTTCTTT	CASSPDDRAPGAFF
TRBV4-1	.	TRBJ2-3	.	TGCGCCAGCAGCCAAGGCTTAGGGACTTCCCGCACAGATACGCAGTATTTT	CASSQGLGTSRTDTQYF
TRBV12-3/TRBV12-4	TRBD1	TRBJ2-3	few	TGTGCCAGCAGTTCGCGGACAGGGTCAGATACGCAGTATTTT	CASSSRTGSDTQYF
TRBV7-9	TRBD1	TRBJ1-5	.	TGTGCCATCAGCTTAGTCAGGGGACAGGGAGTGCAGCCCCAGCATTTT	CAISLVRGQGVQPQHF
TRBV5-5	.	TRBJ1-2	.	TGTGCCAGCAGCTTGTGGGACATCGTCTCGAGAGGCTACACCTTC	CASSLWDIVSRGYTF
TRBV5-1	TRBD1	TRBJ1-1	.	TGCGCCAGCGCCCAGGACAGGCCTTCCACTGAAGCTTTCTTT	CASAQDRPSTEAFF
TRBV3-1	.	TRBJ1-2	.	TGTGCCAGCAGCCAAAGGGGTAATGGCTACACCTTC	CASSQRGNGYTF
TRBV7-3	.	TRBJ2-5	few	TGTGCCAGCAGCTTATGGGAGTCAGAGACCCAGTACTTC	CASSLWESETQYF
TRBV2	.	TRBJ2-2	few	TGTGCCAGCAGTGCCCTTCTTCTCGGGGACACGGACGAAGAGGAGCTGTTTTTT	CASSALLLGDTDEEELFF
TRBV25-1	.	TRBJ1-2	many	TGTGCCAGCAGTGAGGGGGCAGGAGGCTACACCTTC	CASSEGAGGYTF
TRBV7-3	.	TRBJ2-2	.	TGTGCCAGCAGCTCGACAGGCACCGGGGAGCTGTTTTTT	CASSSTGTGELFF
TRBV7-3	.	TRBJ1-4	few	TGTGCCAGCAGCTTAACGCCAGCCGATGAAAAACTGTTTTTT	CASSLTPADEKLFF
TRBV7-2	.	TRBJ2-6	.	TGTGCCAGCAGTAGGCGGCGGACCCTTAACTCTGGGGCCAACGTCCTGACTTTC	CASSRRRTLNSGANVLTF
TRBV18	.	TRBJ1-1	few	TGTGCCAGCTCCCTGGCACAGGGTGAAGCTTTCTTT	CASSLAQGEAFF
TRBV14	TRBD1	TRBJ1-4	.	TGTGCCAGCAGCCAAGTGACAGGGATGGCGGAAAAACTGTTTTTT	CASSQVTGMAEKLFF
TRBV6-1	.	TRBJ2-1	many	TGTGCCAGCAGCATCAGAGAAGGGCTTAACAATGAGCAGTTCTTC	CASSIREGLNNEQFF
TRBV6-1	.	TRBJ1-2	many	TGTGCCAGCAGTCCTCCCGCGGCAGGCGGCTATGGCTACACCTTC	CASSPPAAGGYGYTF
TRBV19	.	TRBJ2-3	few	TGTGCCAGTAGTATAGGGCAGCCTCCAGATACGCAGTATTTT	CASSIGQPPDTQYF
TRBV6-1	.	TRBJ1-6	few	TGTGCCATCAGTGAAGAGGGCCGTGGGTCACCCCTCCACTTT	CAISEEGRGSPLHF
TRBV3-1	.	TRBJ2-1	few	TGTGCCAGCAGCCAAGATTTGGAGGACCCTCAGTTCTTC	CASSQDLEDPQFF
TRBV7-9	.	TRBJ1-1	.	TGTGCCAGCAGCTCCGGACAGTACCTTGAAGCTTTCTTT	CASSSGQYLEAFF
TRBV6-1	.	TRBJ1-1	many	TGTGCCAGCAACTCAATCGGACCCAACACTGAAGCTTTCTTT	CASNSIGPNTEAFF
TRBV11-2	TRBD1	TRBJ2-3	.	TGTGCCAGCAGTAAGGGACAGGCTAGCACAGATACGCAGTATTTT	CASSKGQASTDTQYF
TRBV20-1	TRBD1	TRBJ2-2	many	TGCAGTGCTACGGACAGGTTCGCGAACACCGGGGAGCTGTTTTTT	CSATDRFANTGELFF
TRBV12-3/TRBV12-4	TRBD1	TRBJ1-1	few	TGTGCCAGCAGCCTTGGACAGGGTAGCGCTGAAGCTTTCTTT	CASSLGQGSAEAFF
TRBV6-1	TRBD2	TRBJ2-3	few	TGTGCCAGCAGTCAAAGCGGGGGCCCCACAGATACGCAGTATTTT	CASSQSGGPTDTQYF
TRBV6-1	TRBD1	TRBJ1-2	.	TGTGCCAGCAGCGGACAGGGTTCCGGCTACACCTTC	CASSGQGSGYTF
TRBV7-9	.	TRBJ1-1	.	TGTGCCAGCAGTTTATCAGGGACCCCTGGCACTGAAGCTTTCTTT	CASSLSGTPGTEAFF